Below, 10 T cell receptor beta chains from the same sample are listed, as sequenced in a study of blood T cells in healthy people across ages. A J-beta primer mix and a sample-barcoded 5' primer were used in a second PCR of about 6 to 12 cycles. One entry per CDR3 protein, called by TCRdb with MiXCR from the 5' RACE reads. The sample has some 780,000 distinct CDR3 sequences, roughly three fifths seen once; the top ten hold under 30%. Sample: blood. Source of these receptors: a man aged 35-49 years in good health.

CDR3 coding DNA: TGCAGTGCTAGTAGCGCGATTCAACGAAACAGCGGTCGGACCCAGTACTTC. Amino acid sequence: CSASSAIQRNSGRTQYF. The rearrangement joins TRBV20-1 to TRBJ2-5, with a weak D call TRBD2 (5 bases). The CDR3 totals 17 residues. Germline V lookup: CDR1 DFQATT, CDR2 SNEGSKA (reference sequence). The V gene lost 3 bases and the J gene lost 7 bases, with 27 bases spanning the gap.

The V call is TRBV27, the J call TRBJ2-7; 7 bases agree with TRBD2. CDR1 is MNHEY and CDR2 is SMNVEV in the germline V gene (reference sequence). The trim removed 5 bases at V and 2 bases at J, leaving 9 bases unmatched. This CDR3 spans 15 amino acids. As DNA, the CDR3 is TGTGCCAGCAGTCACCGACCAGCGGGGACCTACGAGCAGTACTTC. Residues: CASSHRPAGTYEQYF.

This chain connects TRBV24-1 to TRBJ2-1, with TRBD2 as a possible D gene (6 bases). The CDR3 is made up of 13 amino acids. Germline lookup yields CDR1 KGHDR and CDR2 SFDVKD. V was pared by 4 bases and J by 5 bases, with 8 bases between. The CDR3 loop is CATSEGTHNEQFF. The DNA of the CDR3 is TGTGCCACCAGTGAGGGGACTCACAATGAGCAGTTCTTC.

The table lists this clonotype with a few counts. The CDR3 DNA sequence: TGTGCCAGCAGTTTACATCGGACTAATTACGAGCAGTACTTC. This sequence encodes CASSLHRTNYEQYF. The chain employs TRBV28 and TRBJ2-7, with D possibly being TRBD2 (6 bases). The CDR3 is made up of 14 amino acids. Germline lookup yields CDR1 MDHEN and CDR2 SYDVKM. Trimming shortened V by 2 bases and J by 4 bases, and 12 bases separated the two germline ends. The variable domain in full, with the rest retrieved from reference TRBV28 and TRBJ2-7, is DVKVTQSSRYLVKRTGEKVFLECVQDMDHENMFWYRQDPGLGLRLIYFSYDVKMKEKGDIPEGYSVSREKKERFSLILESASTNQTSMYLCASSLHRTNYEQYFGPGTRLTVT.

This chain links TRBV18 with TRBJ2-6; D not resolved. Germline CDR1 is KGHSH and CDR2 is LQKENI. V was pared by 7 bases and J by 2 bases, with 18 bases between. The CDR3 contains 17 residues. Here the CDR3 reads CASLRSLGTPGANVLTF. The CDR3, as DNA: TGTGCCAGCTTAAGAAGCCTAGGTACCCCTGGGGCCAACGTCCTGACTTTC. The full variable domain, completed using reference TRBV18 and TRBJ2-6, is NAGVMQNPRHLVRRRGQEARLRCSPMKGHSHVYWYRQLPEEGLKFMVYLQKENIIDESGMPKERFSAEFPKEGPSILRIQQVVRGDSAAYFCASLRSLGTPGANVLTFGAGSRLTVL.

The V gene is TRBV7-8, the J gene TRBJ2-5, with a tentative D call TRBD2 (6 bases). Trimming stripped 4 bases from V and 1 base from J, with 13 bases between. CDR1 and CDR2 from the germline V gene are SGHVS and FQNEAQ. This CDR3 is 15 amino acids long. CDR3 in amino acids: CASSSPDGSQETQYF. CDR3 nucleotide sequence: TGTGCCAGCAGCTCCCCGGACGGGAGCCAAGAGACCCAGTACTTC.

A few counts support this clonotype. The V call is TRBV27, the J call TRBJ1-1, with 7 bases identical to TRBD1. The length of the CDR3 is 12 residues. From germline, CDR1 is MNHEY and CDR2 SMNVEV (reference sequence). Trimming removed 6 bases from V and 6 bases from J; junction bases left unmatched: 4. CDR3 DNA: TGTGCCAGCAGCCCCGACAGGGCTGAAGCTTTCTTT. Amino acids: CASSPDRAEAFF.

The sample holds a few counts of this clonotype. V and J are TRBV7-9 and TRBJ2-5; the D is unclear. CDR1 is SEHNR and CDR2 is FQNEAQ in the germline V gene (reference sequence). V lost 5 bases to trimming and J lost 3 bases, with 13 bases between them. The CDR3 has 14 amino acids. CDR3 sequence reads: CASSPVENEETQYF. The CDR3, as DNA: TGTGCCAGCAGCCCGGTCGAGAATGAAGAGACCCAGTACTTC.

This clonotype was seen a single time. The chain carries TRBV4-2 and TRBJ2-3, with 8 bases that match TRBD2. The trim removed 0 bases at V and 1 base at J, leaving 3 bases unmatched. This CDR3 is 16 amino acids long. Germline CDR1 and CDR2: LGHNA and YNFKEQ. The CDR3 region has the DNA TGTGCCAGCAGCCAAGAGCCGGGGGGGGGCACAGATACGCAGTATTTT. Amino acid sequence: CASSQEPGGGTDTQYF.

A single count supports this clonotype. This chain uses TRBV6-1 with TRBJ2-7; 9 positions agree with TRBD2. Germline CDR1 reads MNHNS; CDR2 reads SASEGT. Losses at the gene ends were 2 bases for V and 2 bases for J; bases not matched to a gene: 4. The CDR3 has 15 residues. The DNA of the CDR3 is TGTGCCAGCAGTGAAAGCGGGAGGCCCACCTACGAGCAGTACTTC. Encoded protein: CASSESGRPTYEQYF.